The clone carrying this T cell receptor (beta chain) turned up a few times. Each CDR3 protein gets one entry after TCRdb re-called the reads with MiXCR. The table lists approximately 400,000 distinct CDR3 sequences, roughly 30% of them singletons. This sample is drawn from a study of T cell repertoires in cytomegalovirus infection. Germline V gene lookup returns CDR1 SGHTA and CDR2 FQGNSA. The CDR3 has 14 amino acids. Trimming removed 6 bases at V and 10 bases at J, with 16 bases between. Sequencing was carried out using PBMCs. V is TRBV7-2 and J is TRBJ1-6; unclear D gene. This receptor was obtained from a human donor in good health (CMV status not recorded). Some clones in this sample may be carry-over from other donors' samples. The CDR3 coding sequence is TGTGCCAGCAGACTAGAGGGCTTTCGGTCACCCCTCCACTTT. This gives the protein CASRLEGFRSPLHF.